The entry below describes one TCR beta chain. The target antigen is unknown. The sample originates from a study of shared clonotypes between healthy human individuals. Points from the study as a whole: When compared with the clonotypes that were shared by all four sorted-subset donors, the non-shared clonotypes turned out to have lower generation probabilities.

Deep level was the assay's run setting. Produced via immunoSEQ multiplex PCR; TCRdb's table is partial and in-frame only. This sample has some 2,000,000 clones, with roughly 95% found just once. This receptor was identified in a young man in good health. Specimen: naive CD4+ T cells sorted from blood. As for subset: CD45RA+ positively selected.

CDR3: CASSGTSGRSYEQYF. The CDR3, as DNA: TGTGCCAGCAGTGGGACTAGCGGCCGCTCCTACGAGCAGTACTTC. This rearrangement joins TRBV6-8 to TRBJ2-7, with TRBD2 identical over 11 bases. CDR3 length: 15 amino acids. Trimming removed 5 bases from V and 0 bases from J; junction bases left unmatched: 3. The V gene's germline CDR1 is MNHGY and CDR2 SAAAGT.